This TCR beta chain was sequenced for a study of cytomegalovirus exposure and HLA in healthy donors. A multiplex PCR was run with 60 Vbeta primers and 13 Jbeta primers. Repertoires were generated with immunoSEQ multiplex PCR, while TCRdb's copy carries only in-frame clones and drops some. The sample contains approximately 97,000 clones, roughly three fifths of which appear only once. Turning to this clone: Its specificity is unknown.

The germline V gene encodes CDR1 LNHDA and CDR2 SQIVND (reference sequence). The V and J ends lost 6 bases and 2 bases respectively, with 10 bases between them. The CDR3 spans 13 residues. Study observations and caveats: Sequencing probably produced one cluster of sequence variants that were highly shared.

The sequenced sample consisted of PBMCs. The sequence came from a human donor in good health. This chain connects TRBV19 to TRBJ1-1; possibly TRBD1 for D (5 bases). CDR3 region: CASSGQGNTEAFF. DNA for the CDR3: TGTGCCAGTAGCGGGCAGGGAAACACTGAAGCTTTCTTT.